This T cell receptor (beta chain) was found in a study of blood T cells in healthy people across ages (dated by TCRdb to the mid-2010s). In the study overall: Template switching captured roughly one uniquely barcoded TCR beta cDNA molecule per two T cells in model experiments. Donors were grouped into four age groups: young (average approximately 16 years), middle-aged (over 35), aged (approximately 58) and long-lived (roughly 80). To track age-related changes in TCR beta repertoire diversity, the study relied on deep sequencing normalized with unique cDNA molecular identifiers. For two donors (one aged 18 to 29 and one aged 80 or older), the study analyzed two additional independent replicas of 1 million unique cDNA reads from the same blood draw. Donors of different ages were randomly distributed across sequencing lanes to avoid experimental bias. Overall results and qualifications from the work: Because profiling used bulk unsorted PBMCs, naive and antigen-experienced compartments could not be compared conclusively. The percentage of naive T cells measured by flow cytometry correlated strongly with observed TCR beta diversity. Observed TCR beta diversity per million T cells fell roughly linearly with age, and a significant reduction was already apparent by age roughly 40. The long-lived group showed more naive CD4+ T cells, fewer expanded clones and increased TCR diversity than the aged group, suggesting age selection. Because the CMV infection status of the donors was unknown, age-related changes in expanded clonotypes may potentially have been confounded. Estimates of total diversity based on one million sequenced T cells were considered lower bounds and underestimates.

Counted from cysteine to phenylalanine, this CDR3 has 14 amino acids. The kept DNA is CDR3 alone, 42 bases in frame from the first base. Taken from the germline V gene, the CDR1 and CDR2 loops are SGHNT and YENEEA. V gives up 3 bases and J gives up 5 bases, and the segment between their germline ends measures 11 bases. Library generation was performed with 5' RACE. A second roughly 7 to 12 cycle PCR used a sample-barcoded 5' primer and a J-beta primer mix. A template-switch 5' adaptor carrying 12 random nucleotides introduced a unique molecular identifier onto each TCR beta cDNA molecule. Each sample yielded at least 2.5 million CDR3-containing paired-end reads. The Mint cDNA synthesis kit, primed by a TRBC-specific oligonucleotide, was used to synthesize first-strand cDNA from all RNA. Following uracil-DNA glycosylase treatment, all cDNA underwent a first 18-cycle PCR with the universal primers M1SS and BC2_uni_R. In the source study's methods: For normalization, 1 million high-quality reads, each with a distinct molecular identifier, were randomly selected from each sample. Reads with shared molecular identifiers were discarded instead of being binned into consensus sequences. MiTCR, set to a Q25 quality threshold and the strictest error-elimination algorithm, was used for CDR3 identification, clonotype clustering and error correction. A nonparametric unseen species model using Euler transformation provided a lower-bound estimate of total TCR beta diversity. TCRdb passed the public sequencing reads through fastp at Q25 and MiXCR, retaining productive beta sequences. A single entry per CDR3 protein holds the most common genes and DNA from its merged rows. Here the V and J calls rest on TCRdb's processing, not on the authors' analysis. Present in this sample are roughly 1.9 million distinct CDR3 sequences, roughly two fifths of which were seen just once. The ten largest account for more than 20% of the sample.

Donors were a few dozen systemically healthy Caucasian individuals from Russia aged roughly 6 to 95 years. Around 9.9 milliliters of peripheral blood were collected from each donor into EDTA-treated Vacutainer tubes. Ficoll-Paque density-gradient centrifugation was used to isolate PBMCs, with at least 6.5 million per sample. Total RNA, at least 5 micrograms per sample, was extracted from PBMCs with Trizol reagent. Naive CD45RAhigh/CD27high T cell percentages were measured by flow cytometry on a PBMC aliquot from every donor. A note on this clonotype: Its recognized antigen is unknown. Qualities for individual bases were not recorded, and no much larger clone is one base off.

The receptor was derived from a human donor in good health. The sample comprised blood. The chain employs TRBV11-3 and TRBJ2-1, with the D segment identity uncertain. The DNA sequence reads TGTGCCAGCAGCTTTGGAGAACAGCACAATGAGCAGTTCTTC. This translates into CASSFGEQHNEQFF.